These 21 T cell receptor beta chains share one sample of origin, sequenced in a study of T-cell reconstitution after alpha-beta-depleted transplantation in children. TCRbeta library construction was performed incorporating unique molecular identifiers. TCRdb ran MiXCR on the PCR reads and lists one entry per CDR3 protein. The repertoire holds about 230,000 distinct CDR3 sequences, with 9.5% to 15% as singletons. The material was PBMCs from the stem cell graft donor, obtained from the stem cell graft. These receptors all stem from a human donor who donated a stem cell graft to a child with acute lymphoblastic leukemia.

In DNA form, the CDR3 reads TGTGCCAGCAGCTTCCGAACGAGAGGGGGGTTGAGTCCCTACGAGCAGTACTTC. Its translation is CASSFRTRGGLSPYEQYF. The J gene is TRBJ2-7, the V gene TRBV5-6, with D tentatively TRBD1 or TRBD2 (6 bases each). CDR1 is SGHDT, CDR2 YYEEEE, per germline. This CDR3 is built from 18 residues. Trimming left V 2 bases short and J 2 bases short, with 23 bases between.

This clonotype was detected many times. The chain couples TRBV12-3 or TRBV12-4 to TRBJ2-3; TRBD1 matches at 7 bases. This CDR3 region has 16 residues. Unmatched junction bases numbered 16, after V lost 6 bases and J lost 7 bases. Here the CDR3 DNA reads TGTGCCAGCAGCCAATACAAGACAGGGCTCGGGTATACGCAGTATTTT. This sequence encodes CASSQYKTGLGYTQYF.

The rearrangement links TRBV30 to TRBJ1-2; no firm D call. The CDR3 is 12 amino acids. CDR1 is GTSNPN and CDR2 is SVGIG in the germline V gene (reference sequence). V dropped 2 bases and J dropped 8 bases, with 12 bases sitting between them. CDR3 nucleotide sequence: TGTGCCTGGAGTTTTAGGATTGAGGGCTACACCTTC. Translating it yields CAWSFRIEGYTF.

In its sample, this clonotype was seen many times. The rearrangement links TRBV10-3 to TRBJ2-5; D gene uncertain. V lost 0 bases and J lost 5, with 4 bases in between. Per the germline V gene, CDR1 is ENHRY and CDR2 is SYGVKD. The CDR3 has 12 amino acids. The CDR3 DNA is TGTGCCATCAGTGAGTCAGGCGAGACCCAGTACTTC. Residues: CAISESGETQYF.

This clonotype was observed a handful of times. The CDR3 is CASSLRAAITEAFF. The CDR3 region has the DNA TGCGCCAGCAGCTTGCGGGCGGCTATCACTGAAGCTTTCTTT. The chain uses TRBV5-1 and TRBJ1-1; D call uncertain. CDR3 length equals 14 residues. Germline V gene sequence: CDR1 SGHRS, CDR2 YFSETQ. The V end lost 1 base, the J end lost 4 bases, and 11 bases lay between the germline ends.

This clonotype appeared many times. Here the CDR3 reads CASRVVGNTGELFF. CDR3 coding DNA: TGTGCCAGCAGGGTCGTGGGGAACACCGGGGAGCTGTTTTTT. The chain is built from TRBV28 and TRBJ2-2, with D unclear. Germline CDR1 MDHEN, CDR2 SYDVKM. The V and J ends lost 6 bases and 1 base respectively, with 9 bases between them. The CDR3 is 14 residues long.

There are many counts of this clonotype. The chain carries TRBV6-2 or TRBV6-3 and TRBJ1-1, with D perhaps matching TRBD1 (6 bases). V lost 2 bases to trimming and J lost 6 bases, with 10 bases between them. Germline CDR1 reads MNHEY; CDR2 reads SVGEGT. The CDR3 is 13 residues long. CDR3 in amino acids: CASSYRGGAEAFF. The CDR3 DNA reads as TGTGCCAGCAGTTACCGAGGGGGTGCTGAAGCTTTCTTT.

The table lists this clonotype with many counts. V usage is TRBV4-2 and J usage is TRBJ2-5; weak D call: TRBD2 (7 bases). Germline assignment: CDR1 LGHNA and CDR2 YNFKEQ. The CDR3 contains 14 residues. V gave up 4 bases and J gave up 3 bases, with 12 bases separating them. CDR3 in DNA: TGTGCCAGCAGCCTCCTAGGGGGGGAAGAGACCCAGTACTTC. Translated: CASSLLGGEETQYF.

This clonotype came up many times. The chain uses TRBV7-2 and TRBJ2-7; D remains unclear. Germline assignment: CDR1 SGHTA and CDR2 FQGNSA. V shed 1 base and J shed 3 bases, with 7 bases lying between them. The CDR3 runs to 13 residues. CDR3 sequence: CASSLVTLYEQYF. Here the CDR3 DNA reads TGTGCCAGCAGCTTAGTAACCCTCTACGAGCAGTACTTC.

With respect to this clonotype: A much larger clone lies a single base off, so this may be a read error. The gene calls are TRBV12-3 or TRBV12-4 and TRBJ2-7; 10 nucleotides match TRBD2. The CDR3 extends over 14 amino acids. The CDR3 DNA is TGTGGCAGCAGTTTAGCGGGGGGATACTACGAGCAGTACTTC. Translation: CGSSLAGGYYEQYF.

This clonotype was observed at least ten times. V and J are TRBV7-6 and TRBJ2-3, with a tentative D call TRBD2 (5 bases). Germline CDR1 and CDR2: SGHVS and FNYEAQ. The CDR3 runs 13 residues. With 8 bases removed from V and 0 bases from J, the gap between germline ends came to 9 bases. CDR3 DNA: TGTGCCAGCCGAACGGGGAGCACAGATACGCAGTATTTT. Protein: CASRTGSTDTQYF. Supplemented by reference TRBV7-6 and TRBJ2-3, the full variable domain reads GAGVSQSPRYKVTKRGQDVALRCDPISGHVSLYWYRQALGQGPEFLTYFNYEAQQDKSGLPNDRFSAERPEGSISTLTIQRTEQRDSAMYRCASRTGSTDTQYFGPGTRLTVL.

This rearrangement joins TRBV12-3 or TRBV12-4 to TRBJ2-5; possibly TRBD1 or TRBD2 for D (5 bases each). The CDR3 spans 13 residues. The ends were cut back, 4 bases at V and 10 bases at J, with 16 bases in the middle. This CDR3 reads CASSWGTSKGQYF. DNA for the CDR3: TGTGCCAGCAGTTGGGGGACCAGCAAGGGCCAGTACTTC.

This clonotype was recorded at least ten times. The chain carries TRBV11-2 and TRBJ1-5; no firm D call. Germline loops: CDR1 SGHAT, CDR2 FQNNGV. The CDR3 is 14 residues long. Deletions cut 0 bases from V and 3 bases from J, with 6 bases between. This chain's CDR3 is CASSLDGNNQPQHF. The CDR3 coding sequence is TGTGCCAGCAGCTTAGACGGGAACAATCAGCCCCAGCATTTT.

This clonotype was seen many times. The rearrangement uses TRBV7-2 and TRBJ1-1, with 9 bases matching TRBD1. V shed 3 bases and J 9 bases; nucleotides not matched to a gene: 8. The germline V gene encodes CDR1 SGHTA and CDR2 FQGNSA. CDR3 size: 14 residues. The CDR3 region is CASSFPGQGSKAFF. Written as DNA, the CDR3 is TGTGCCAGCAGCTTCCCGGGACAGGGTTCAAAAGCTTTCTTT.

This clonotype appeared many times. DNA of the CDR3: TGTGCCAGCAGTGAATCATCGGTAAACAGGAACAATGAGCAGTTCTTC. Its protein product is CASSESSVNRNNEQFF. The J gene is TRBJ2-1, the V gene TRBV6-1; TRBD1 is a possible D gene (5 bases). The CDR3 is made up of 16 amino acids. The V gene's germline CDR1 is MNHNS and CDR2 SASEGT. The germline V and J ends were trimmed by 2 bases and 5 bases, with 16 bases remaining between them.

About this clonotype: Compared with germline, one end of the junction differs, possibly owing to a read error. The chain has TRBV20-1 and TRBJ2-7, with D unresolved. The germline V gene has CDR1 DFQATT and CDR2 SNEGSKA (reference sequence). This CDR3 is built from 13 residues. As DNA, the CDR3 is TGCAGTGCTAGAGATACAGTAACCTACGAGCTGTACTTC. It is translated as CSARDTVTYELYF.

CDR3 DNA: TGTGCCAGCAGCTTGGTCGCGGGGGGAGCCAAAAACATTCAGTACTTC. It yields the protein CASSLVAGGAKNIQYF. The chain joins TRBV5-6 to TRBJ2-4; 8 bases match TRBD2. The CDR3 totals 16 residues. J was trimmed by 0 bases and V by 0 bases; bases with no gene match: 2. Germline CDR1 and CDR2: SGHDT and YYEEEE.

This clonotype was found many times. CDR3 DNA sequence: TGTGCCAGCAGTTACAAAGAAGACAGCCCCACTGAAGCTTTCTTT. It encodes CASSYKEDSPTEAFF. The chain has TRBV6-5 and TRBJ1-1; a possible D gene is TRBD1 (5 bases). The CDR3 is 15 residues long. Trimming removed 2 bases at V and 4 bases at J, with 14 bases between. Germline loops: CDR1 MNHEY, CDR2 SVGAGI.

This clonotype was recorded at least ten times. The chain has TRBV28 and TRBJ1-1; TRBD1 matches at 10 bases. The CDR3 is 17 residues long. The germline CDR1 and CDR2 sequences are MDHEN and SYDVKM. V lost 0 bases, J lost 5 bases, and 9 bases stayed unmatched. CDR3 nucleotides: TGTGCCAGCAGTTTATGGGGGACAGGGGCGTTATATACTGAAGCTTTCTTT. Protein: CASSLWGTGALYTEAFF.

This clonotype was recorded many times. V and J are TRBV28 and TRBJ2-2, with no clear D. This CDR3 has 16 residues. V lost 3 bases and J lost 1, with 12 bases in between. CDR1 and CDR2 from the germline V gene are MDHEN and SYDVKM. The CDR3 loop is CASSFPDEGNTGELFF. The DNA for the CDR3 is TGTGCCAGCAGTTTTCCGGACGAAGGGAACACCGGGGAGCTGTTTTTT.

This clonotype has just one count. The chain couples TRBV20-1 to TRBJ2-5, with D unresolved. The germline gives CDR1 DFQATT, CDR2 SNEGSKA (reference sequence). The germline V and J ends were trimmed by 3 bases and 5 bases, with 7 bases remaining between them. The CDR3 is 11 amino acids. The CDR3 DNA sequence: TGCAGTGCTAGGTCGCGCGAGACCCAGTACTTC. Amino acid sequence: CSARSRETQYF.